This T cell receptor (beta chain) comes out of a study of human T cells and chemical hapten exposure (dated by TCRdb to the early 2020s). Describing the broader study: For sensitization, 2% DPC in acetone was applied to a roughly 2 cm by roughly 2 cm area of upper inner arm skin. Patients additionally received weekly therapeutic DPC doses to the scalp throughout the roughly 25-week study period. Patch testing was done on the upper back using Finn chambers containing 0.01% DPC, and results were scored after 6 days according to International Contact Dermatitis Research Group standards. Most of the patients in the cohort were female, and the cohort covered alopecia areata with under or over 50% scalp involvement, alopecia totalis and alopecia universalis. Libraries were combined into a pool for sequencing, and differences in TCR yield between samples came mainly from small differences in library volumes within the pool. The study tracked peripheral blood TCR repertoire changes in vivo during primary and secondary sensitization to the hapten diphenylcyclopropenone (DPC) in alopecia patients. Blood was sampled from patients pre-sensitization (week 0) and at 2, 6 and about 24 weeks after DPC sensitization. For TCR sequencing, blood came from some 31 alopecia patients at anywhere from one to four time points (pre-sensitization, 2, 6 and 24 weeks). General conclusions and limits of the study: All patients had alopecia, a presumed autoimmune disease, so their immune response might differ from that of healthy individuals. Expanded TCRs formed significantly more large CDR3 similarity clusters than pre-sensitization or healthy control sets, consistent with antigen-driven responses. Repeated subsampling changed both the strength of the expansion versus patch-test correlation and the threshold at which the correlation became significant. Patch test score was positively correlated with the number of PT1 expanded TCRs, with significance at thresholds 8, 16 and 32 but not at 4. DPC sensitization did not change how many TCRs were above 1 in 1000 frequency, and no evidence was found of alterations in global repertoire structure.

From the cysteine up to the phenylalanine, the CDR3 has a length of 16 residues. Solely the CDR3 DNA is kept, with 48 bases framed from the first base. Per the germline V gene, SGHRS is the CDR1 and YFSETQ is the CDR2. A remark on this clonotype: No antigen is known for it. At one boundary the junction diverges from the germline segment, which might be a read error.

Library method: RACE. The instrument given in TCRdb is NextSeq 500. During library preparation, unique molecular identifiers were attached to individual cDNA molecules so that TCRs could be counted quantitatively and reproducibly. Each blood RNA sample was used to sequence both TCR alpha and TCR beta chains. The authors processed their data as follows. Samples had a median of roughly 98,000 TCRs, with a range from about 20,000 to 690,600. The Decombinator software suite was used to annotate V, J and CDR3 in the TCR reads. For the PS versus PT1 abundance plots, all samples were subsampled to the same number of TCRs (28,000). TCRs were defined as expanded if absent before sensitization and observed at least eight times at the 2-week time point. The public reads were reprocessed in TCRdb via fastp at Q25 and MiXCR, keeping in-frame beta chains. Each CDR3 protein gets just one entry, which takes the most common genes and DNA from the rows behind it. The V and J calls shown here were made by TCRdb, not taken from the authors' results. In this sample the table shows some 79,000 distinct CDR3 sequences, 11% of which occur a single time. In total, the top ten clones hold over 3.5% of the sample.

The time point tag for this specimen amounts to: patch test 3, about 24 weeks after DPC sensitization. The treatment or condition label of this sample denotes: therapeutic diphenylcyclopropenone sensitization with weekly scalp DPC. Blood at each patch-test visit was drawn before the patch test was applied. Eligible patients were aged 18 to 70, diagnosed with alopecia, deemed suitable for DPC therapy, and excluded if pregnant. Total RNA was extracted from unfractionated whole blood that had been collected in Tempus Blood RNA tubes. Source: whole blood, taken in connection with sensitization to the hapten diphenylcyclopropenone (DPC). The sequence is built from TRBV5-1 and TRBJ2-7, with TRBD1 matching 9 junction bases. The clonotype was recovered from a woman aged 45-60 years with alopecia areata. Some clones in this sample may be carry-over from other donors' samples. CDR3 reads: CVSSLALRDRAYEQYF. The DNA is TGCGTCAGCAGCTTGGCCCTACGGGACAGGGCTTACGAGCAGTACTTC.